This is a list of T cell receptor beta chains from one sample in a study of T cell responses to AZD1222 COVID-19 vaccine. Using immunoSEQ multiplex PCR, the repertoire was profiled, and TCRdb retains in-frame clones only, with some absent. This table holds 200,000 to 300,000 clones, roughly 93% found once. Source: peripheral blood, taken on day 0 of AZD1222 vaccination. Receptor source: an adult in good health. Both conserved end residues are part of each CDR3. The D gene is left open where the match is weak. Only part of the rows carry a size: once, few, many, or a class if the clone is expanded.

j_call: TRBJ1-6; v_call: TRBV7-6; clone_size: NA; d_call: NA; cdr3_nt: TGTGCCAGCAGCCCCGGGTACGGGAATAATTCACCCCTCCACTTT; cdr3_aa: CASSPGYGNNSPLHF
j_call: TRBJ2-7; v_call: TRBV6-2/TRBV6-3; clone_size: NA; d_call: NA; cdr3_nt: TGTGCCAGCAGTTACCCCGCCAGGTTAGTCTCCTACGAGCAGTACTTC; cdr3_aa: CASSYPARLVSYEQYF
j_call: TRBJ2-7; v_call: TRBV7-2; clone_size: NA; d_call: NA; cdr3_nt: TGTGCCAGCAGCTTAGCGCTCTACGAGCAGTACTTC; cdr3_aa: CASSLALYEQYF
j_call: TRBJ2-7; v_call: TRBV11-2; clone_size: NA; d_call: TRBD2; cdr3_nt: TGTGCCAGCAGCCCGATTGGCGGGAGGTCTCGGGAGCAGTACTTC; cdr3_aa: CASSPIGGRSREQYF
j_call: TRBJ1-3; v_call: TRBV7-2; clone_size: NA; d_call: NA; cdr3_nt: TGTGCCAGCAGCCCCGACTCTGGAAACACCATATATTTT; cdr3_aa: CASSPDSGNTIYF
j_call: TRBJ2-7; v_call: TRBV6-2/TRBV6-3; clone_size: NA; d_call: TRBD2; cdr3_nt: TGTGCCAGCAGTTACCTGCGGGAGGGTGCCTACGAGCAGTACTTC; cdr3_aa: CASSYLREGAYEQYF
j_call: TRBJ1-5; v_call: TRBV28; clone_size: NA; d_call: NA; cdr3_nt: TGTGCCAGCAGTTTAGCCAGGGCAGGGGATCAGCCCCAGCATTTT; cdr3_aa: CASSLARAGDQPQHF
j_call: TRBJ1-4; v_call: TRBV5-1; clone_size: NA; d_call: NA; cdr3_nt: TGCGCCAGCAGCTTATCCAGGGCCTTCGGGGAAAAACTGTTTTTT; cdr3_aa: CASSLSRAFGEKLFF
j_call: TRBJ2-1; v_call: TRBV19; clone_size: NA; d_call: TRBD1; cdr3_nt: TGTGCCAGTAGTAGTCAGGGGGCGTCCTCCTACAATGAGCAGTTCTTC; cdr3_aa: CASSSQGASSYNEQFF
j_call: TRBJ1-1; v_call: TRBV3-1/TRBV3-2; clone_size: NA; d_call: TRBD1; cdr3_nt: TGTGCCAGCAGCCAGGCTAGACAGGGAAACACTGAAGCTTTCTTT; cdr3_aa: CASSQARQGNTEAFF
j_call: TRBJ2-1; v_call: TRBV25-1; clone_size: NA; d_call: TRBD2; cdr3_nt: TGTGCCAGCAGTGGGGTAGCGGGAGCAAGCAATGAGCAGTTCTTC; cdr3_aa: CASSGVAGASNEQFF
j_call: TRBJ1-2; v_call: TRBV2; clone_size: NA; d_call: NA; cdr3_nt: TGTGCCAGCAGTGAAGAGAAGGGGGTCTATGGCTACACCTTC; cdr3_aa: CASSEEKGVYGYTF
j_call: TRBJ1-4; v_call: TRBV15; clone_size: few; d_call: TRBD1; cdr3_nt: TGTGCCACCAGCAGAATGGGACAGCATAATGAAAAACTGTTTTTT; cdr3_aa: CATSRMGQHNEKLFF
j_call: TRBJ2-1; v_call: TRBV9; clone_size: NA; d_call: TRBD2; cdr3_nt: TGTGCCAGCAGCGTCTCGGGACTACCTTACAATGAGCAGTTCTTC; cdr3_aa: CASSVSGLPYNEQFF
j_call: TRBJ1-4; v_call: TRBV3-1/TRBV3-2; clone_size: once; d_call: NA; cdr3_nt: TGTGCCACCATCGACAGAATTAATGAAAAACTGTTTTTT; cdr3_aa: CATIDRINEKLFF
j_call: TRBJ2-3; v_call: TRBV19; clone_size: NA; d_call: NA; cdr3_nt: TGTGCCAGTAGTATCTCGGCGGGCCTAAGGGATACGCAGTATTTT; cdr3_aa: CASSISAGLRDTQYF
j_call: TRBJ1-1; v_call: TRBV10-1; clone_size: NA; d_call: TRBD1; cdr3_nt: TGCGCCAGCAGTGGGAACAGGGGGAGGACTGAAGCTTTCTTT; cdr3_aa: CASSGNRGRTEAFF
j_call: TRBJ1-5; v_call: TRBV18; clone_size: once; d_call: NA; cdr3_nt: TGTGCCAGCTCACCTGAGGGGGGGAATCAGCCCCAGCATTTT; cdr3_aa: CASSPEGGNQPQHF
j_call: TRBJ1-2; v_call: TRBV28; clone_size: NA; d_call: NA; cdr3_nt: TGTGCCAGCAGTCCCATCCCCGCGTATGGCTACACCTTC; cdr3_aa: CASSPIPAYGYTF
j_call: TRBJ1-3; v_call: TRBV2; clone_size: NA; d_call: NA; cdr3_nt: TGTGCCAGCAGGGGAGGGAGGCTATCTGGAAACACCATATATTTT; cdr3_aa: CASRGGRLSGNTIYF
j_call: TRBJ1-5; v_call: TRBV19; clone_size: NA; d_call: TRBD1; cdr3_nt: TGTGCCAGTAGTCCGGGACAGGGACGCAATCAGCCCCAGCATTTT; cdr3_aa: CASSPGQGRNQPQHF
j_call: TRBJ2-1; v_call: TRBV11-2; clone_size: NA; d_call: NA; cdr3_nt: TGTGCCAGCAGCTTGCTTGAGGGAGGCGAGCAGTTCTTC; cdr3_aa: CASSLLEGGEQFF
j_call: TRBJ1-4; v_call: TRBV5-6; clone_size: NA; d_call: NA; cdr3_nt: TGTGCCAGCAGTAAATCAGGGATAGTAAAGGAAAAACTGTTTTTT; cdr3_aa: CASSKSGIVKEKLFF
j_call: TRBJ2-7; v_call: TRBV12-3/TRBV12-4; clone_size: NA; d_call: NA; cdr3_nt: TGTGCCAGCAGCTCTCCAGCCTACGAGCAGTACTTC; cdr3_aa: CASSSPAYEQYF
j_call: TRBJ2-2; v_call: TRBV5-4; clone_size: once; d_call: TRBD2; cdr3_nt: TGTGCCAGCAGCCCCTCCGGGACTAGCACGGCCGGGGAGCTGTTTTTT; cdr3_aa: CASSPSGTSTAGELFF
j_call: TRBJ2-7; v_call: TRBV19; clone_size: NA; d_call: TRBD1; cdr3_nt: TGTGCCAGTAATAGGGGGCCCTCCTACGAGCAGTACTTC; cdr3_aa: CASNRGPSYEQYF
j_call: TRBJ2-3; v_call: TRBV6-6; clone_size: few; d_call: NA; cdr3_nt: TGTGCCAGCACCGGACAGCACACAGATACGCAGTATTTT; cdr3_aa: CASTGQHTDTQYF
j_call: TRBJ2-7; v_call: TRBV5-1; clone_size: NA; d_call: NA; cdr3_nt: TGCGCCAGCAGCTTGGCCAATGCTTACGAGCAGTACTTC; cdr3_aa: CASSLANAYEQYF
j_call: TRBJ1-3; v_call: TRBV7-9; clone_size: NA; d_call: NA; cdr3_nt: TGTGCCAGCAGCTTAGGGGTCATGAGCTCTGGAAACACCATATATTTT; cdr3_aa: CASSLGVMSSGNTIYF
j_call: TRBJ2-1; v_call: TRBV10-3; clone_size: NA; d_call: NA; cdr3_nt: TGTGCCATCCGTCAGAACTCCTACAATGAGCAGTTCTTC; cdr3_aa: CAIRQNSYNEQFF
j_call: TRBJ2-2; v_call: TRBV7-3; clone_size: NA; d_call: NA; cdr3_nt: TGTGCCAGCAGTCTTACGTGGACCGGGGAGCTGTTTTTT; cdr3_aa: CASSLTWTGELFF